The 10 T cell receptor beta chains below all came from one sample that was sequenced in a study of CD8+CD57+ T cells in acquired aplastic anemia. Study observations and caveats: Compared with total CD4+ and CD8+ cell pools, patient CD8+CD57+ cells were less diverse.

CD8+CD57+ cell expansion, shown by flow cytometry, had occurred in the patients selected for sequencing. It was genomic DNA that served as the template for profiling TCR beta VDJ and CDR3. One entry per CDR3 protein results from TCRdb running MiXCR on the reads. The sample holds about 20,000 distinct CDR3 sequences, approximately 37% seen once. These receptors lack a known antigen. The sample comprised CD8+CD57+ T cells sorted from PBMCs. Noted subset: bead-enriched CD8+CD57+ effector memory T cells from SAA patients. The receptors shown here come from a human donor with aplastic anemia.

This clonotype came up a few times. The chain employs TRBV12-3 or TRBV12-4 and TRBJ1-5, with 9 bases aligning to TRBD1. V dropped 8 bases and J dropped 15; count of bases not matched to a gene: 14. CDR3 size: 13 residues. For the CDR3, the DNA is TGTGCCAGCCTTCACAGGGGGCGTTTGTTAGCGCATTTT. This gives the protein CASLHRGRLLAHF.

Regarding this clonotype: A single base separates this from a much larger clone, so it may be a read error. V is TRBV20-1 and J is TRBJ1-6, with 8 bases that match TRBD1. Germline lookup yields CDR1 DFQATT and CDR2 SNEGSKA (reference sequence). The CDR3 is made up of 15 amino acids. The DNA for the CDR3 is TGCAATGCTAGAGATGTACAGGGGGACGCTTCACCCCTCCACTTT. It specifies CNARDVQGDASPLHF.

This clonotype was counted ten times or more. The chain uses TRBV20-1 and TRBJ2-3; 11 bases line up with TRBD2. Germline values: CDR1 DFQATT, CDR2 SNEGSKA (reference sequence). V gave up 6 bases and J gave up 0 bases; unmatched junction bases: 5. This CDR3 has 15 amino acids. The CDR3, as DNA: TGCAGTGCAGAACTAGCGGGAGACAGCACAGATACGCAGTATTTT. This codes for CSAELAGDSTDTQYF.

Worth noting for this clonotype: The junction shows a germline mismatch at one end, possibly a read error. This sequence joins TRBV10-1 and TRBJ1-5; no clear D gene. Germline V gene data show CDR1 as WNHNN and CDR2 as SYGVQD (reference sequence). The CDR3 is 13 residues long. CDR3 DNA: TGTCCTAAGGTCATTCCTTTTTGCCCGCCCCAGCATTTT. This encodes CPKVIPFCPPQHF.

This clonotype was found a few times. V and J are TRBV9 and TRBJ2-5; 10 positions agree with TRBD1. CDR1 and CDR2 from the germline V gene are SGDLS and YYNGEE. V was pared by 2 bases and J by 1 base, with 2 bases of the junction left unmatched. The CDR3 sequence is 15 residues long. CDR3 region: CASSVGQGIQETQYF. Here the CDR3 DNA reads TGTGCCAGCAGCGTGGGACAGGGGATCCAAGAGACCCAGTACTTC.

This clonotype has a handful of counts. This chain's CDR3 is CASSLGSYTDTQYF. The CDR3 coding sequence is TGTGCCAGCAGCTTAGGCAGCTACACAGATACGCAGTATTTT. The chain has TRBV7-9 and TRBJ2-3; D not resolved. The V and J ends lost 1 base and 2 bases respectively, with 7 bases between them. Germline V CDR1 and CDR2: SEHNR, FQNEAQ (reference sequence). The CDR3 is 14 residues long.

This clonotype was observed a few times. V usage is TRBV11-3 and J usage is TRBJ2-1; TRBD1 matches 7 bases. The CDR3 has 15 amino acids. V trimming: 2 bases; J trimming: 3 bases; junction bases outside the gene matches: 4. Germline values: CDR1 SGHNT, CDR2 YENEEA. In DNA, the CDR3 is TGTGCCAGCAGCTTAACAGGGGAAGGCTACAATGAGCAGTTCTTC. Translation: CASSLTGEGYNEQFF. Full variable domain (outside the CDR3, taken from reference TRBV11-3 and TRBJ2-1): EAGVVQSPRYKIIEKKQPVAFWCNPISGHNTLYWYLQNLGQGPELLIRYENEEAVDDSQLPKDRFSAERLKGVDSTLKIQPAELGDSAVYLCASSLTGEGYNEQFFGPGTRLTVL.

The gene calls are TRBV2 and TRBJ1-4, with no clear D. V was trimmed by 2 bases and J by 7 bases, leaving 11 bases between them. This CDR3 has 14 amino acids. CDR1 and CDR2 from the germline V gene are SNHLY and FYNNEI. CDR3 coding DNA: TGTGCCAGCAGTGAAATGAGGGAGCCTGAAAAACTGTTTTTT. The encoded protein is CASSEMREPEKLFF.

The chain combines TRBV20-1 with TRBJ2-1, with 11 bases that match TRBD2. The germline V gene encodes CDR1 DFQATT and CDR2 SNEGSKA (reference sequence). Trimming cost V 6 bases and J 9 bases; bases outside gene matches: 13. The CDR3 is 15 amino acids. DNA for the CDR3: TGCAGTGCCCCTCGTAGCGGGAGGGCCTCGGGTGAGCAGTTCTTC. Protein: CSAPRSGRASGEQFF.

The rearrangement joins TRBV6-1 to TRBJ2-3, with TRBD2 matching over 14 bases. V lost 7 bases and J lost 7; bases outside the gene matches: 10. The CDR3 sequence is 16 residues long. Germline CDR1 and CDR2: MNHNS and SASEGT. The CDR3, as DNA: TGTGCCAGCAATAACCCGACTAGCGGGGGGGCAAATACGCAGTATTTT. Protein: CASNNPTSGGANTQYF.